This passage covers 21 T cell receptor beta chains from one sample sequenced in a study of identical twins. TCRdb re-analysed the 5' RACE reads in MiXCR, keeping a single row per CDR3 protein. The sample carries hundreds of thousands of distinct CDR3 sequences, around an eighth recorded once. This sample also belongs to another study, concerning yellow fever vaccine responses in identical twins.

Material: PBMCs. The receptors originated from a young woman in good health.

This clonotype was detected only a few times. The chain couples TRBV5-6 to TRBJ1-1; D is undetermined. The ends were cut back, 4 bases at V and 3 bases at J, with 13 bases in the middle. Germline CDR1 reads SGHDT; CDR2 reads YYEEEE. The CDR3 loop spans 14 amino acids. The CDR3 bases are TGTGCCAGCAGCCGGGTCCAGAGAGACACTGAAGCTTTCTTT. This codes for CASSRVQRDTEAFF.

The chain employs TRBV10-3 and TRBJ2-5; 7 bases map to TRBD1. Trimming removed 6 bases from V and 9 bases from J; junction bases left unmatched: 10. Germline V gives CDR1 ENHRY, CDR2 SYGVKD. The CDR3 is 13 amino acids. As DNA, the CDR3 is TGTGCCATCAGGAAGGGGGCAAACGAAGCCCAGTACTTC. Translating gives CAIRKGANEAQYF.

This clonotype has a handful of counts. The CDR3 loop is CASSLAPGRVETQYF. In nucleotides, the CDR3 is TGCGCCAGCAGCTTGGCCCCAGGACGGGTCGAGACCCAGTACTTC. The chain couples TRBV5-1 to TRBJ2-5; D ambiguous. The CDR3 contains 15 residues. Germline V gene lookup returns CDR1 SGHRS and CDR2 YFSETQ. Trimming stripped 0 bases from V and 5 bases from J, with 14 bases between.

The J gene is TRBJ2-3, the V gene TRBV12-3 or TRBV12-4, with 9 bases fitting TRBD2. The CDR3 contains 16 residues. V was pared by 5 bases and J by 8 bases, with 14 bases of the junction left unmatched. CDR3 amino acids: CASSPPGLALAGTQYF. The CDR3, as DNA: TGTGCCAGCAGTCCGCCGGGACTAGCTCTGGCAGGTACGCAGTATTTT.

This clonotype was recorded at least ten times. This chain connects TRBV5-6 to TRBJ2-2; D unresolved. The CDR3 is 12 residues long. The germline V gene has CDR1 SGHDT and CDR2 YYEEEE. V shed 4 bases and J shed 12 bases, with 13 bases lying between them. The CDR3 here is CASSLRGGKLFF. The CDR3, as DNA: TGTGCCAGCAGCCTGCGAGGTGGGAAGCTGTTTTTT.

V and J are TRBV6-5 and TRBJ1-5; the D is unclear. Germline V gene sequence: CDR1 MNHEY, CDR2 SVGAGI. Trimming pared 0 bases from V and 7 bases from J, leaving 7 bases between. CDR3 length: 13 residues. The CDR3 is CASSYSPLQPQHF. In DNA form, the CDR3 reads TGTGCCAGCAGTTACTCCCCTCTGCAGCCCCAGCATTTT.

This chain links TRBV10-3 with TRBJ2-7; D is undetermined. The germline CDR1 and CDR2 sequences are ENHRY and SYGVKD. The V end lost 3 bases, the J end lost 7 bases, and 10 bases lay between the germline ends. This CDR3 is built from 12 residues. The CDR3 DNA reads as TGTGCCATCAGTGAATCGGCTTCGGAGCAGTACGTC. This codes for CAISESASEQYV.

The V and J genes are TRBV12-3 or TRBV12-4 and TRBJ2-1; no reliable D call. The CDR3 consists of 12 residues. Trimming shortened V by 6 bases and J by 13 bases, and 16 bases separated the two germline ends. The DNA for the CDR3 is TGTGCCAGCAGGCCCGACTCGCCATTTCAGTTCTTC. Amino acid sequence: CASRPDSPFQFF.

There are a few counts of this clonotype. The chain joins TRBV12-3 or TRBV12-4 to TRBJ1-5; D is ambiguous. The CDR3 totals 13 residues. V was trimmed by 6 bases and J by 4 bases, leaving 10 bases between them. The CDR3 reads CASSYKRNQPQHF. CDR3 nucleotide sequence: TGTGCCAGCAGCTATAAGAGGAATCAGCCCCAGCATTTT.

Ten or more counts support this clonotype. The CDR3 here is CASSQIRGDEQFF. CDR3 DNA: TGTGCCAGCAGCCAGATCCGGGGGGATGAGCAGTTCTTC. The chain joins TRBV3-1 to TRBJ2-1, with 7 bases aligning to TRBD2. Germline V CDR1 and CDR2: LGHDT, YNNKEL (reference sequence). This CDR3 has 13 amino acids. V dropped 3 bases and J dropped 8; count of bases not matched to a gene: 4.

This clonotype appeared a few times. The V call is TRBV3-1, the J call TRBJ2-2, with unresolved D. The germline V gene has CDR1 LGHDT and CDR2 YNNKEL (reference sequence). This CDR3 has 14 amino acids. The V gene lost 4 bases and the J gene lost 2 bases, with 8 bases spanning the gap. Here the CDR3 reads CASSLPQNTGELFF. The DNA of the CDR3 is TGTGCCAGCAGCCTCCCCCAAAACACCGGGGAGCTGTTTTTT.

This clonotype was picked up many times. The chain joins TRBV6-1 to TRBJ1-5, with D uncertain. Germline values: CDR1 MNHNS, CDR2 SASEGT. The CDR3 totals 15 residues. The V and J ends lost 6 bases and 3 bases respectively, with 15 bases between them. CDR3 nucleotides: TGTGCCAGCAGGGCCGACATTAACCCCAATCAGCCCCAGCATTTT. Encoded protein: CASRADINPNQPQHF.

This clonotype has a handful of counts. This chain joins TRBV20-1 and TRBJ2-1, with D perhaps TRBD2 (6 bases). The CDR3 is 14 amino acids. V lost 7 bases, J lost 0 bases, and 13 bases lay in between. CDR1 DFQATT and CDR2 SNEGSKA come from the germline V gene (reference sequence). The CDR3 loop is CSGSGGASYNEQFF. CDR3 coding DNA: TGCAGTGGGAGCGGCGGGGCCTCCTACAATGAGCAGTTCTTC.

The V call is TRBV6-5, the J call TRBJ2-1, with TRBD2 as a possible D gene (5 bases). Germline V gene data show CDR1 as MNHEY and CDR2 as SVGAGI. Trimming cost V 0 bases and J 0 bases, with 9 bases left between them. The CDR3 is made up of 16 amino acids. CDR3 sequence: CASSYSGGFSYNEQFF. CDR3 coding DNA: TGTGCCAGCAGTTACTCCGGCGGGTTCTCCTACAATGAGCAGTTCTTC.

This clonotype was counted ten times or more. This CDR3 is CAISDGSEGDTQYF. CDR3 DNA sequence: TGTGCCATCAGTGACGGCAGCGAGGGAGATACGCAGTATTTT. This chain connects TRBV10-3 to TRBJ2-3; a weak D match, TRBD2 (5 bases). The CDR3 is 14 amino acids. The germline CDR1 and CDR2 sequences are ENHRY and SYGVKD. Deletions cut 3 bases from V and 5 bases from J, with 12 bases between.

This clonotype came up many times. The rearrangement joins TRBV29-1 to TRBJ2-5; 7 nucleotides line up with TRBD2. With 7 bases clipped from V and 5 bases from J, the junction kept 7 bases outside the gene matches. Germline CDR1 and CDR2: SQVTM and ANQGSEA. This CDR3 is built from 12 residues. CDR3 in DNA: TGCAGCGCGGGATGGGAGGGGGAGACCCAGTACTTC. This codes for CSAGWEGETQYF.

This clonotype was counted a few times. The V call is TRBV7-9, the J call TRBJ2-1, with TRBD1 identical over 7 bases. V lost 4 bases, J lost 10 bases, and 7 bases stayed unmatched. This CDR3 is built from 13 residues. Germline-derived CDR1 and CDR2 are SEHNR and FQNEAQ (reference sequence). In DNA, the CDR3 is TGTGCCAGCAGCTATTCACAGGGGAAAGAGCAGTTCTTC. Translating it yields CASSYSQGKEQFF. The variable domain in full, completed from reference TRBV7-9 and TRBJ2-1, reads DTGVSQNPRHKITKRGQNVTFRCDPISEHNRLYWYRQTLGQGPEFLTYFQNEAQLEKSRLLSDRFSAERPKGSFSTLEIQRTEQGDSAMYLCASSYSQGKEQFFGPGTRLTVL.

This clonotype was recorded many times. V gene TRBV9 combines with J gene TRBJ2-3, with 13 nucleotides matching TRBD2. The CDR3 consists of 16 residues. J was trimmed by 2 bases and V by 5 bases; bases with no gene match: 5. Germline V lookup: CDR1 SGDLS, CDR2 YYNGEE. CDR3 region: CASRPGLAGNTDTQYF. CDR3 sequence (DNA): TGTGCCAGCAGACCGGGACTAGCGGGGAACACAGATACGCAGTATTTT.

This clonotype has just a few counts. The chain recombines TRBV28 with TRBJ2-3; D uncertain. Between the trimmed V and J ends, which lost 7 bases and 4 bases, there was a span of 9 bases. Germline CDR1 is MDHEN and CDR2 is SYDVKM. CDR3 length equals 12 residues. CDR3 sequence: CASKEAADTQYF. CDR3 DNA sequence: TGTGCCAGCAAAGAGGCGGCAGATACGCAGTATTTT.

The chain employs TRBV10-3 and TRBJ2-4, with D hard to call. CDR1 is ENHRY and CDR2 is SYGVKD in the germline V gene. The V gene lost 0 bases and the J gene lost 3 bases, with 12 bases spanning the gap. The CDR3 covers 16 residues. In nucleotides, the CDR3 is TGTGCCATCAGTGAGTCGGGGTTAGTTCTCAAAAACATTCAGTACTTC. It codes for CAISESGLVLKNIQYF.

The table lists this clonotype with many counts. The chain uses TRBV3-1 and TRBJ2-7, with TRBD2 identical over 9 bases. The CDR3 is 19 amino acids. Per germline, CDR1 LGHDT and CDR2 YNNKEL (reference sequence). The V and J ends lost 4 bases and 2 bases, in that order; junction bases with no gene match: 18. CDR3 amino acids: CASSPNYLRAGGAPYEQYF. The CDR3 DNA reads TGTGCCAGCAGCCCCAACTATTTGCGGGCGGGAGGGGCCCCCTACGAGCAGTACTTC.